This TCR beta chain was recovered during a study of T cells in Graves' hyperthyroidism and ophthalmopathy. Overall study: Before treatment of any kind, peripheral blood was taken at initial diagnosis.

Active moderate-to-severe ophthalmopathy, Clinical Activity Score at least 3, NOSPECS at least 4, under 3 months' duration. To note about this clonotype: Its antigen remains unidentified. A much larger clone is a single base away; this may be a read error.

Broader study findings: Blood also showed most of the thyroid clonotypes that were expanded above 0.001. Onset of ophthalmopathy came a median roughly 6 months after the model predicted it.

TCR beta CDR3 regions were amplified from RNA. The primer set for the first-round RT-PCR of the TCR CDR3 was HTBI. MiXCR, applied by TCRdb to the multiplex PCR reads, yields one record per CDR3 protein. The data contain hundreds of thousands of distinct CDR3 sequences, approximately 17% of them seen just once; the ten biggest clones take up approximately 57%. Sequencing was performed on blood. The receptor's source is a woman aged 55-70 years with Graves' ophthalmopathy.

CDR3 DNA: TGTGCCGGCAGCTCTCCGGGACAGGGGTCCATGGCTTTCTTT. Its translation: CAGSSPGQGSMAFF. The chain employs TRBV5-6 and TRBJ1-1, with TRBD1 identical over 10 bases. The CDR3 covers 14 residues. Germline V gene lookup returns CDR1 SGHDT and CDR2 YYEEEE. Full variable domain (missing parts from reference TRBV5-6 and TRBJ1-1): DAGVTQSPTHLIKTRGQQVTLRCSPKSGHDTVSWYQQALGQGPQFIFQYYEEEERQRGNFPDRFSGHQFPNYSSELNVNALLLGDSALYLCAGSSPGQGSMAFFGQGTRLTVV.